This TCR beta chain comes out of a study of cytomegalovirus exposure and HLA in healthy donors. Background on the study: Earlier sequencing of around 190 million T cells yielded roughly 100 million unique TCR beta sequences. The study's findings and limits: Accounts indicate the classifier identified cytomegalovirus status with strong specificity and sensitivity. Being productive about 87% or about 30% of the time was typical of most TCR beta V segments in an earlier analysis.

With 60 Vbeta and 13 Jbeta primers, the PCR was carried out. The assay was immunoSEQ multiplex PCR, and TCRdb's table has in-frame clones only and misses some. The sample yields around 120,000 clones, roughly 15% seen once. About this clone: The target antigen is unknown.

The clonotype comes from a woman aged 18-29 years in good health and CMV-seronegative. Sequenced input: PBMCs.

The CDR3 sequence: CASSHRGAESPNTGELFF. For the CDR3, the DNA is TGCGCCAGCAGCCATCGGGGGGCCGAGTCCCCGAACACCGGGGAGCTGTTTTTT. This sequence joins TRBV5-1 and TRBJ2-2; weak D call: TRBD2 (7 bases). CDR1 is SGHRS, CDR2 YFSETQ, per germline. Trimming removed 4 bases at V and 0 bases at J, with 19 bases between. The CDR3 length is 18 residues.